The 10 T cell receptor beta chains presented below share a single source sample, sequenced in a study of blood T cell repertoires in COVID-19 (TCRdb year 2020). The library relied on the immunoSEQ multiplex PCR assay. Held by TCRdb, this immuneACCESS table contains in-frame sequences only and omits some clones. Under half of the omission traces to an unresolved V gene where checked; the cause of the rest is unknown. The sample records 100,000 to 150,000 clones, about 82% of which are singletons. The ten largest clonotypes hold about 5% of the sample. The specimen sequenced was peripheral blood. Receptors originate from a human donor in a cohort sampled during active COVID-19.

The chain has TRBV6-6 and TRBJ2-5, with TRBD2 identical over 10 bases. The CDR3 consists of 16 residues. From germline, CDR1 is MNHNY and CDR2 SVGAGI (reference sequence). Losses at the gene ends were 6 bases for V and 1 base for J; bases not matched to a gene: 8. The CDR3 protein is CASRRLAGAFQETQYF. The DNA of the CDR3 is TGTGCCAGCAGACGTCTAGCGGGAGCGTTCCAAGAGACCCAGTACTTC.

On this clone itself: No DNA is shown, since the ends of the CDR3 on it are uncertain; the CDR3 is the one TCRdb lists. The rearrangement uses TRBV7-2 and TRBJ1-1; TRBD1, the table's D call, lacks a check against the DNA. Germline CDR1 and CDR2: SGHTA and FQGNSA. The length of the CDR3 is 19 amino acids, counting both ends. CDR3 residues: CASSLYFGGRGVMNTEAFF.

V gene TRBV20-1 combines with J gene TRBJ2-1; perhaps TRBD2 as D (5 bases). Germline CDR1 and CDR2: DFQATT and SNEGSKA (reference sequence). The CDR3 spans 11 residues. V lost 4 bases to trimming and J lost 7 bases, with 8 bases between them. CDR3 nucleotides: TGCAGTGCTAAACTAGTTAATGAGCAGTTCTTC. It specifies CSAKLVNEQFF.

The chain employs TRBV6-5 and TRBJ1-2, with D unresolved. The CDR3 sequence is 12 residues long. The germline CDR1 and CDR2 sequences are MNHEY and SVGAGI. V shed 6 bases and J shed 2 bases, with 7 bases lying between them. CDR3 sequence reads: CASRTTNYGYTF. Written as DNA, the CDR3 is TGTGCCAGCAGGACAACGAACTATGGCTACACCTTC.

The chain couples TRBV4-1 to TRBJ2-4, with D tentatively TRBD2 (6 bases). V dropped 2 bases and J dropped 6 bases, with 11 bases sitting between them. The CDR3 sequence is 14 residues long. Germline V gene lookup returns CDR1 MGHRA and CDR2 YSYEKL. The CDR3 protein is CASSQSGLRNIQYF. In DNA, the CDR3 is TGCGCCAGCAGCCAATCGGGACTCCGAAACATTCAGTACTTC.

The chain couples TRBV5-6 to TRBJ1-4; 10 bases are a match to TRBD1. This CDR3 contains 17 residues. Trimming took 3 bases from V and 0 from J; bases not matched to a gene: 5. Per the germline V gene, CDR1 is SGHDT and CDR2 is YYEEEE. The CDR3 bases are TGTGCCAGCAGCTCCCCGGGACAGGGGACAACTAATGAAAAACTGTTTTTT. Translation gives CASSSPGQGTTNEKLFF.

This clone was seen once. The V and J genes are TRBV27 and TRBJ1-2; 7 bases match TRBD1. J lost 2 bases, V lost 2 bases, and 5 bases had no gene match. Per germline, CDR1 MNHEY and CDR2 SMNVEV (reference sequence). The CDR3 consists of 15 residues. This CDR3 is CASSLEGAVNYGYTF. The CDR3 DNA is TGTGCCAGCAGTTTAGAGGGGGCGGTGAACTATGGCTACACCTTC.

The chain carries TRBV2 and TRBJ2-1; TRBD2 matches 9 bases. Germline V gives CDR1 SNHLY, CDR2 FYNNEI. This CDR3 contains 17 residues. The junction had 14 bases not matched to a gene; V was cut back by 7 bases and J by 4 bases. The CDR3 loop is CASNLNSGRRLYNEQFF. For the CDR3, the DNA is TGTGCCAGCAACCTTAATAGCGGGAGAAGGTTGTACAATGAGCAGTTCTTC.

The chain couples TRBV7-6 to TRBJ2-7; 9 bases map to TRBD2. V shed 4 bases, J shed 4 bases, and the junction held 11 bases outside the gene matches. There are 16 residues in the CDR3. Germline lookup yields CDR1 SGHVS and CDR2 FNYEAQ. CDR3 residues: CASSSDLAGRTYEQYF. In DNA, the CDR3 is TGTGCCAGCAGCTCAGACCTAGCGGGAAGGACTTACGAGCAGTACTTC.

The rearrangement uses TRBV6-2 or TRBV6-3 and TRBJ2-7; D might be TRBD2 (6 bases). Trimming removed 7 bases at V and 5 bases at J, with 24 bases between. In germline, CDR1 is MNHEY, CDR2 SVGEGT. The CDR3 covers 16 residues. The CDR3: CASNPTGGRDFNEQYF. CDR3 DNA sequence: TGTGCCAGCAACCCAACTGGGGGGAGAGACTTTAACGAGCAGTACTTC.